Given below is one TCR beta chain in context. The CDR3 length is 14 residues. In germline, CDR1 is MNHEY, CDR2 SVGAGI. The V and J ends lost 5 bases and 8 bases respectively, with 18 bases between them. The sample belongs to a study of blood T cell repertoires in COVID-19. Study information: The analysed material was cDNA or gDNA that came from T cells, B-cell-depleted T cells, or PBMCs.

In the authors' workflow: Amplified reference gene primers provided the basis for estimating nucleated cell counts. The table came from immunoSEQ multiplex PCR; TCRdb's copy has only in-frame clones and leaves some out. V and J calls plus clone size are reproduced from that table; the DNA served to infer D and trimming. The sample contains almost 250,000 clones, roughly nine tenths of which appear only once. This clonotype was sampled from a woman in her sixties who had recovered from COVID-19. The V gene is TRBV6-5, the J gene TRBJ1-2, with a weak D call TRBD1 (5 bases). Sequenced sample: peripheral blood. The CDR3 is CASSPSPDAGGYTF. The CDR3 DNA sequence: TGTGCCAGCAGTCCATCCCCCGATGCAGGGGGCTACACCTTC.